There are a few counts of the clone carrying this T cell receptor beta chain. No antigen is known for it. Each CDR3 protein is one row after TCRdb ran MiXCR on the 5' RACE reads. The data show about 270,000 distinct CDR3 sequences, with more than 15% seen just once and 23% held by the top ten. The entry originates in a study of T-cell memory formation after mild COVID-19. Study summary: There were largely donor-specific TCR clusters. Regarding the study as a whole: A second wave of clones peaked on day 37, and their SARS-CoV-2 specificity went unconfirmed. Certain responding clones were present in pre-infection memory, suggesting participation of cross-reactive memory.

The CDR3 has 17 amino acids. With 4 bases removed from V and 1 base from J, the gap between germline ends came to 20 bases. Looked up from germline, CDR1 is SGDLS and CDR2 is YYNGEE. This receptor was identified in a man between 18 and 35 years old who had mild COVID-19 (a few samples of this study predate the infection). Cell type and time point are not known. The sequenced sample consisted of PBMCs or a T cell subset sorted from them (not recorded which). The V gene is TRBV9, the J gene TRBJ2-5, with a weak D call TRBD1 (6 bases). The CDR3 DNA reads TGTGCCAGCAGCTTACCCGGGACAAACCAATTCCAAGAGACCCAGTACTTC. As protein: CASSLPGTNQFQETQYF.